These 12 T cell receptor beta chains share one sample of origin, sequenced in a study of CD8 T cells in ankylosing spondylitis. MiXCR, applied by TCRdb to the 5' RACE reads, yields one record per CDR3 protein. This sample has about 540,000 distinct CDR3 sequences, with 12% found just once. The antigens of these receptors remain unknown. Whole-study results and caveats: Ankylosing spondylitis blood seemed to carry a telltale TCR beta motif made of several highly homologous variants.

What was sequenced was blood, either unsorted or a sorted T cell fraction (not recorded which). These receptors came from a male donor with ankylosing spondylitis.

There are a few counts of this clonotype. The rearrangement uses TRBV5-1 and TRBJ1-2, with 7 bases that match TRBD1. Germline CDR1 SGHRS, CDR2 YFSETQ. J lost 4 bases, V lost 4 bases, and 7 bases had no gene match. The CDR3 is 14 residues long. The CDR3 DNA is TGCGCCAGCAGCCCAGAACAGGGGCCCTATGGCTACACCTTC. As protein: CASSPEQGPYGYTF.

This clonotype showed up just a few times. The chain carries TRBV20-1 and TRBJ1-5; tentative D call: TRBD1 (5 bases). V was clipped by 3 bases and J by 4 bases, with 22 bases between them. The CDR3 contains 17 residues. Germline CDR1 is DFQATT and CDR2 is SNEGSKA (reference sequence). DNA for the CDR3: TGCAGTGCTAGGGTGCTGGACATAACGAGGGGAAATCAGCCCCAGCATTTT. Translating gives CSARVLDITRGNQPQHF.

The chain recombines TRBV29-1 with TRBJ2-3; possibly TRBD2 for D (5 bases). The germline V and J ends were trimmed by 6 bases and 2 bases, with 9 bases remaining between them. Germline values: CDR1 SQVTM, CDR2 ANQGSEA. This CDR3 comprises 12 residues. CDR3 coding DNA: TGCAGCGTGGCGGACTTCACAGATACGCAGTATTTT. Translated, it gives CSVADFTDTQYF.

This clonotype was counted only a few times. The chain links TRBV5-6 to TRBJ2-3, with a tentative D call TRBD2 (5 bases). With 3 bases removed from V and 2 bases from J, the gap between germline ends came to 13 bases. Germline assignment: CDR1 SGHDT and CDR2 YYEEEE. The CDR3 totals 15 residues. The CDR3 loop reads CASSSFGVDTDTQYF. In nucleotides, the CDR3 is TGTGCCAGCAGCTCTTTCGGGGTGGACACAGATACGCAGTATTTT.

This clonotype was seen more than once but under ten times. This sequence joins TRBV5-1 and TRBJ2-5; D is uncertain. Germline V gene data show CDR1 as SGHRS and CDR2 as YFSETQ. The CDR3 is 14 amino acids. The V gene lost 2 bases and the J gene lost 1 base, with 9 bases spanning the gap. DNA for the CDR3: TGCGCCAGCAGCTTAGACCTGGGCCAAGAGACCCAGTACTTC. It codes for CASSLDLGQETQYF.

This clonotype appeared many times. The V and J genes are TRBV5-1 and TRBJ2-7; a weak D match, TRBD2 (5 bases). Germline CDR1 reads SGHRS; CDR2 reads YFSETQ. V gave up 0 bases and J gave up 3 bases, with 10 bases separating them. The CDR3 runs 14 residues. In DNA form, the CDR3 reads TGCGCCAGCAGCTTGGATACGGGAATCTACGAGCAGTACGTC. The encoded protein is CASSLDTGIYEQYV.

In this sample, this clonotype turned up a few times. This chain links TRBV6-4 with TRBJ2-3; possibly TRBD2 for D (5 bases). Per the germline V gene, CDR1 is MRHNA and CDR2 is SNTAGT. The ends were cut back, 5 bases at V and 2 bases at J, with 20 bases in the middle. The CDR3 is made up of 17 amino acids. The DNA for the CDR3 is TGTGCCAGCAGTAACAACCCCCGCGGACTCAACACAGATACGCAGTATTTT. This sequence encodes CASSNNPRGLNTDTQYF.

This clonotype was seen only a few times. This chain connects TRBV20-1 to TRBJ2-5; 7 nucleotides align to TRBD1. This CDR3 has 13 amino acids. V shed 5 bases and J 1 base; nucleotides not matched to a gene: 4. CDR1 is DFQATT and CDR2 is SNEGSKA in the germline V gene (reference sequence). The CDR3 protein is CSAPDRPQETQYF. The CDR3 coding sequence is TGCAGTGCTCCGGACAGGCCCCAAGAGACCCAGTACTTC.

The chain combines TRBV12-3 or TRBV12-4 with TRBJ2-2; 9 nucleotides align to TRBD2. Trimming cost V 6 bases and J 7 bases; bases outside gene matches: 6. The CDR3 has 14 residues. CDR3 in DNA: TGTGCCAGCAGCTGGACTAGCGATGGCGGGGAGCTGTTTTTT. It is translated as CASSWTSDGGELFF.

This clonotype was found many times. The chain links TRBV5-1 to TRBJ2-3, with unresolved D. This CDR3 has 13 amino acids. V lost 1 base to trimming and J lost 2 bases, with 5 bases between them. CDR1 is SGHRS and CDR2 is YFSETQ in the germline V gene. CDR3: CASSLITTDTQYF. DNA for the CDR3: TGCGCCAGCAGCTTGATTACCACAGATACGCAGTATTTT.

The chain uses TRBV5-1 and TRBJ2-7; TRBD2 aligns across 11 bases. Trimming at V came to 1 base and at J to 5 bases, leaving 5 bases not matched to a gene. Germline V CDR1 and CDR2: SGHRS, YFSETQ. This CDR3 has 15 amino acids. The CDR3 loop is CASSLRLAGGHEQYF. CDR3 nucleotide sequence: TGCGCCAGCAGCTTGAGGCTAGCGGGAGGCCACGAGCAGTACTTC.

The chain carries TRBV5-1 and TRBJ2-1; D gene ambiguous. Trimming cost V 2 bases and J 7 bases, with 10 bases left between them. The CDR3 runs to 13 residues. Germline CDR1 reads SGHRS; CDR2 reads YFSETQ. The CDR3 region has the DNA TGCGCCAGCAGCTTAGGACCCTTGAATGAGCAGTTCTTC. Its protein product is CASSLGPLNEQFF.